These 13 T cell receptor beta chains came from one sample sequenced in a study of shared clonotypes between healthy human individuals. This table comes from immunoSEQ multiplex PCR, and its TCRdb copy is limited to in-frame clones, with some not included. The table records around 1.5 million clones, nearly 99% of them present only once. The sequenced material came from naive CD4+ T cells sorted from blood. Subset here: CD45RA+ positively selected. The receptors were sampled from a man younger than 45 in good health.

This chain connects TRBV25-1 to TRBJ2-1, with D possibly being TRBD2 (6 bases). The germline V and J ends were trimmed by 4 bases and 5 bases, with 12 bases remaining between them. CDR3 length: 14 amino acids. Per germline, CDR1 MGHDK and CDR2 SYGVNS. The CDR3 DNA reads as TGTGCCAGCAGTGGGTGGGAGGCAAACAATGAGCAGTTCTTC. This sequence encodes CASSGWEANNEQFF.

This chain joins TRBV5-1 and TRBJ1-2; the D is unclear. The V gene lost 4 bases and the J gene lost 6 bases, with 10 bases spanning the gap. This CDR3 is 12 amino acids long. Germline CDR1 reads SGHRS; CDR2 reads YFSETQ. CDR3 bases: TGCGCCAGCAGCCTGGGCCCCGATGGCTACACCTTC. This codes for CASSLGPDGYTF.

This clone was seen once. The chain links TRBV11-2 to TRBJ2-7; a possible D gene is TRBD1 (6 bases). This CDR3 has 15 amino acids. Germline-derived CDR1 and CDR2 are SGHAT and FQNNGV. V gave up 0 bases and J gave up 7 bases, with 16 bases separating them. CDR3 in DNA: TGTGCCAGCAGCTTAGATCAGGGCAGGGGCTTGGAGCAGTACTTC. Translated: CASSLDQGRGLEQYF. Drawing the rest from reference TRBV11-2 and TRBJ2-7, the complete variable domain is EAGVAQSPRYKIIEKRQSVAFWCNPISGHATLYWYQQILGQGPKLLIQFQNNGVVDDSQLPKDRFSAERLKGVDSTLKIQPAKLEDSAVYLCASSLDQGRGLEQYFGPGTRLTVT.

A remark on this clone: Other DNA sequences in this specimen translate into the identical CDR3. This chain joins TRBV30 and TRBJ2-2; D is unclear. V lost 0 bases and J 1 base, leaving 6 bases between the germline ends. The length of the CDR3 is 14 residues. CDR1 is GTSNPN, CDR2 SVGIG, per germline (reference sequence). Here the CDR3 reads CAWSVLVNTGELFF. The CDR3 DNA follows: TGTGCCTGGAGTGTATTAGTGAACACCGGGGAGCTGTTTTTT. Full variable domain (rest looked up from reference TRBV30 and TRBJ2-2): SQTIHQWPATLVQPVGSPLSLECTVEGTSNPNLYWYRQAAGRGLQLLFYSVGIGQISSEVPQNLSASRPQDRQFILSSKKLLLSDSGFYLCAWSVLVNTGELFFGEGSRLTVL.

The chain has TRBV11-2 and TRBJ2-7; 14 bases map to TRBD2. CDR3 length: 15 amino acids. V shed 3 bases and J 3 bases; nucleotides not matched to a gene: 1. In germline, CDR1 is SGHAT, CDR2 FQNNGV. Here the CDR3 reads CASSFGLAGGYEQYF. CDR3 nucleotides: TGTGCCAGCAGCTTCGGACTAGCGGGAGGCTACGAGCAGTACTTC.

Here the CDR3 DNA reads TGCGCCAGCAGCCAAGGGGGGCTAGCGGGAGATACGCAGTATTTT. This encodes CASSQGGLAGDTQYF. The gene calls are TRBV4-3 and TRBJ2-3; the match to TRBD2 covers 8 bases. With 1 base clipped from V and 5 bases from J, the junction kept 5 bases outside the gene matches. Germline CDR1 reads LGHNA; CDR2 reads YSLEER. This CDR3 contains 15 residues.

The chain carries TRBV2 and TRBJ1-2; 7 nucleotides align to TRBD1. The germline V gene encodes CDR1 SNHLY and CDR2 FYNNEI. The CDR3 spans 15 residues. The V and J ends lost 4 bases and 8 bases, in that order; junction bases with no gene match: 13. CDR3 residues: CASSVRQGGSPGYTF. CDR3 in DNA: TGTGCCAGCAGTGTTCGACAGGGAGGGTCCCCCGGCTACACCTTC.

This clone was seen ten or more times. The genes are TRBV2 and TRBJ2-3; tentative D call: TRBD2 (7 bases). The CDR3 has 11 amino acids. The germline gives CDR1 SNHLY, CDR2 FYNNEI. V shed 5 bases and J shed 10 bases, with 10 bases lying between them. CDR3 in DNA: TGTGCCAGCAGTCTCGGGGGGCCGCAGTATTTT. Its translation is CASSLGGPQYF.

The chain recombines TRBV27 with TRBJ2-3; no reliable D call. There are 14 residues in the CDR3. V gave up 2 bases and J gave up 1 base, with 7 bases separating them. Germline CDR1 MNHEY, CDR2 SMNVEV (reference sequence). CDR3 sequence (DNA): TGTGCCAGCAGTTTAGCGTTTCGCACAGATACGCAGTATTTT. It yields the protein CASSLAFRTDTQYF.

This chain joins TRBV7-9 and TRBJ2-7; D perhaps matches TRBD1 (7 bases). The CDR3 sequence is 19 residues long. Trimming removed 2 bases from V and 2 bases from J, with 25 bases in between. Germline V gene lookup returns CDR1 SEHNR and CDR2 FQNEAQ (reference sequence). CDR3 DNA sequence: TGTGCCAGCAGCTTATGGTTGACAGGGAGAGGAGCGGGCGCCTACGAGCAGTACTTC. It encodes CASSLWLTGRGAGAYEQYF. The full variable domain, with the rest looked up from reference TRBV7-9 and TRBJ2-7, is DTGVSQNPRHKITKRGQNVTFRCDPISEHNRLYWYRQTLGQGPEFLTYFQNEAQLEKSRLLSDRFSAERPKGSFSTLEIQRTEQGDSAMYLCASSLWLTGRGAGAYEQYFGPGTRLTVT.

The chain recombines TRBV7-9 with TRBJ2-1; 7 bases align to TRBD1. This CDR3 contains 17 residues. J gave up 9 bases and V 0 bases, and 14 bases lay outside the gene matches. Germline assignment: CDR1 SEHNR and CDR2 FQNEAQ (reference sequence). The CDR3 spells CASSLAAPGQRSGEQFF. The DNA for the CDR3 is TGTGCCAGCAGCTTAGCTGCACCGGGACAGAGATCGGGTGAGCAGTTCTTC.

The genes are TRBV28 and TRBJ1-1; no reliable D call. This CDR3 region has 17 residues. Germline assignment: CDR1 MDHEN and CDR2 SYDVKM. The ends were cut back, 6 bases at V and 0 bases at J, with 20 bases in the middle. CDR3 loop: CASSSIGLGPMNTEAFF. The CDR3 DNA follows: TGTGCCAGCAGCTCTATAGGTTTGGGCCCCATGAACACTGAAGCTTTCTTT.

The rearrangement uses TRBV27 and TRBJ1-1, with D possibly matching TRBD1 (5 bases). CDR3 length equals 13 residues. From germline, CDR1 is MNHEY and CDR2 SMNVEV (reference sequence). Between the trimmed V and J ends, which lost 2 bases and 8 bases, there was a span of 12 bases. This chain's CDR3 is CASSLRPGPEAFF. The CDR3 DNA reads as TGTGCCAGCAGTTTAAGGCCAGGGCCAGAAGCTTTCTTT.